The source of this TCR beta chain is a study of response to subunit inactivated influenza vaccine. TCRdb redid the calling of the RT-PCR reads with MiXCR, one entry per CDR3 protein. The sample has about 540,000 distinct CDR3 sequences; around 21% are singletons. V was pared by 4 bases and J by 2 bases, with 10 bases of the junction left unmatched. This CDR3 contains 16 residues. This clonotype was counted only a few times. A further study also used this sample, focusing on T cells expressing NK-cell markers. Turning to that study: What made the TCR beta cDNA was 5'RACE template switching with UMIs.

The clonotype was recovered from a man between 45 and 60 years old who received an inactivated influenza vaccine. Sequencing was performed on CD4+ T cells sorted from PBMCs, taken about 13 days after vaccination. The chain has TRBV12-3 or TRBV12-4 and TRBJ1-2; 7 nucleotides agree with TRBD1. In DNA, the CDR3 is TGTGCCAGCAGTTCTCCCCCGGGGACAGCCAACTATGGCTACACCTTC. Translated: CASSSPPGTANYGYTF.